The 5 T cell receptor beta chains below were found in one sample sequenced in a study of post-analysis software for immune sequencing data. Study outcomes and limitations: A handful of TRBV segments appeared more often in patients than in controls, and TRBV5-6, TRBV5-1 and TRBV20-1 were among these.

What these receptors recognize is not known. Libraries were made from TCR beta cDNA, and they carried unique molecular identifiers. One entry per CDR3 protein results from TCRdb running MiXCR on the PCR reads. This table holds roughly 400,000 distinct CDR3 sequences, over 30% found once. Material: blood. These receptors all come from a girl aged 2 to 10 with multiple sclerosis.

The chain is built from TRBV12-3 or TRBV12-4 and TRBJ1-5; 7 positions match TRBD1. V dropped 6 bases and J dropped 9; count of bases not matched to a gene: 14. The CDR3 length is 15 residues. The CDR3 spells CASSPTSGGHGPQHF. The CDR3 DNA is TGTGCCAGCAGCCCAACCTCAGGGGGACATGGGCCCCAGCATTTT.

J is TRBJ2-1 and V is TRBV9; 7 nucleotides agree with TRBD2. V trimming: 0 bases; J trimming: 9 bases; junction bases outside the gene matches: 12. There are 16 residues in the CDR3. CDR1 is SGDLS and CDR2 is YYNGEE in the germline V gene. CDR3: CASSVVFGGGLGEQFF. DNA for the CDR3: TGTGCCAGCAGCGTAGTTTTCGGGGGAGGGTTGGGTGAGCAGTTCTTC. Combining the CDR3 with reference TRBV9 and TRBJ2-1 gives the whole variable domain DSGVTQTPKHLITATGQRVTLRCSPRSGDLSVYWYQQSLDQGLQFLIQYYNGEERAKGNILERFSAQQFPDLHSELNLSSLELGDSALYFCASSVVFGGGLGEQFFGPGTRLTVL.

The V gene is TRBV6-6, the J gene TRBJ1-5, with 9 bases matching TRBD1. The germline V gene encodes CDR1 MNHNY and CDR2 SVGAGI (reference sequence). The V gene end was trimmed by 4 bases and the J gene end by 6 bases; junction bases not matched to a gene: 4. The CDR3 consists of 14 residues. The CDR3 loop reads CASSWDRASQPQHF. CDR3 in DNA: TGTGCCAGCAGTTGGGACAGGGCGAGTCAGCCCCAGCATTTT.

The chain links TRBV5-5 to TRBJ2-2; tentatively, D is TRBD1 (7 bases). CDR3 length: 16 amino acids. Germline V CDR1 and CDR2: SGHKS, YYEKEE (reference sequence). V lost 4 bases to trimming and J lost 0 bases, with 13 bases between them. The DNA for the CDR3 is TGTGCCAGCAGCCACTTCAGGGGGGCGAACACCGGGGAGCTGTTTTTT. Its translation: CASSHFRGANTGELFF.

The chain links TRBV29-1 to TRBJ2-1; maybe TRBD1 (5 bases). V lost 6 bases and J lost 7, with 13 bases in between. The germline V gene has CDR1 SQVTM and CDR2 ANQGSEA. The CDR3 runs to 12 residues. The CDR3 region is CSVRQPRNEQFF. The CDR3 bases are TGCAGCGTAAGACAGCCCAGAAATGAGCAGTTCTTC.